The T cell receptor beta chain under discussion was sequenced for a study of CD8+CD57+ T cells in acquired aplastic anemia. Study information: Sorted CD4+ and CD8+ cells gave an average of 3.2 ug of DNA. In CD4+ cells, healthy donors produced an average of approximately 9.9 million reads. Findings and limits, study-wide: Patients and controls were found to share around 30 CD8+ CDR3 sequences.

This clonotype was observed a few times. The antigen remains undetermined. The germline V gene encodes CDR1 ENHRY and CDR2 SYGVKD. Trimming took 9 bases from V and 2 from J; bases not matched to a gene: 9. CDR3 length: 15 residues. Genomic DNA was employed as the template in profiling TCR beta VDJ and CDR3. From the reads, TCRdb called clonotypes with MiXCR, one entry per CDR3 protein. The table has approximately 380,000 distinct CDR3 sequences, 55% to 70% seen once. Input material: sorted CD4+, CD8+, or CD8+CD57+ T cells (not recorded which) from PBMCs. This chain uses TRBV10-3 with TRBJ2-1; 8 bases align to TRBD2. This sequence originates from a human donor in good health, serving as a control. The CDR3 here is CAISPSGGTYNEQFF. CDR3 nucleotides: TGTGCCATTTCCCCCTCGGGGGGGACCTACAATGAGCAGTTCTTC.